Shown below are 14 T cell receptor beta chains from a single sample sequenced in a study of Ad26.COV2.S vaccination and SARS-CoV-2 variants. Sequencing used immunoSEQ multiplex PCR; TCRdb keeps in-frame clones, though not all of them. The sample consists of approximately 300,000 clones, 85% to 90% of them appearing once. Treatment noted: approximately 18 received Ad26.COV2.S at low or high dose, single or two shots; about 5 received placebo; per-sample allocation not given. Collection of samples fell on day 63 after the first vaccine or placebo injection. The sample here was peripheral blood, taken in a trial of Ad26.COV2.S vaccine versus placebo. These TCRs come from a person aged 18-60 years who received the Ad26.COV2.S COVID-19 vaccine or a placebo.

The chain has TRBV5-4 and TRBJ2-7; 10 bases agree with TRBD2. V gave up 0 bases and J gave up 7 bases; unmatched junction bases: 10. In germline, CDR1 is SGHNT, CDR2 YYREEE (reference sequence). The CDR3 runs to 16 residues. DNA for the CDR3: TGTGCCAGCAGCTTGGGTGCAGCGGGGGGGCTTCGTGAGCAGTACTTC. Encoded protein: CASSLGAAGGLREQYF. The full variable domain, in which reference TRBV5-4 and TRBJ2-7 provide the parts outside the CDR3, is ETGVTQSPTHLIKTRGQQVTLRCSSQSGHNTVSWYQQALGQGPQFIFQYYREEENGRGNFPPRFSGLQFPNYSSELNVNALELDDSALYLCASSLGAAGGLREQYFGPGTRLTVT.

The rearrangement uses TRBV6-5 and TRBJ1-4, with a tentative D call TRBD1 (6 bases). This CDR3 is built from 14 residues. V was clipped by 7 bases and J by 4 bases, with 13 bases between them. Germline values: CDR1 MNHEY, CDR2 SVGAGI. The CDR3 DNA follows: TGTGCCAGCATTTCCGGGACAAATAATGAAAAACTGTTTTTT. Translation gives CASISGTNNEKLFF.

J is TRBJ1-5 and V is TRBV3-1 (or the pseudogene TRBV3-2); 10 nucleotides line up with TRBD1. Germline values: CDR1 LGHDT, CDR2 YNNKEL (reference sequence). CDR3 size: 16 residues. The V gene end was trimmed by 4 bases and the J gene end by 2 bases; junction bases not matched to a gene: 5. The CDR3 DNA reads TGTGCCAGCAGCCTCGGGACAGGGGAAGGCAATCAGCCCCAGCATTTT. This sequence encodes CASSLGTGEGNQPQHF.

The chain uses TRBV5-1 and TRBJ2-7; 9 nucleotides align to TRBD2. This CDR3 has 14 amino acids. Per germline, CDR1 SGHRS and CDR2 YFSETQ. V trimming: 4 bases; J trimming: 5 bases; junction bases outside the gene matches: 7. This chain's CDR3 is CASSPGLARDEQYF. CDR3 in DNA: TGCGCCAGCAGCCCGGGACTAGCTCGAGACGAGCAGTACTTC.

The chain couples TRBV5-4 to TRBJ1-3; D call uncertain. The ends were cut back, 0 bases at V and 0 bases at J, with 13 bases in the middle. The CDR3 consists of 17 residues. From germline, CDR1 is SGHNT and CDR2 YYREEE (reference sequence). Here the CDR3 reads CASSLGPGVNSGNTIYF. CDR3 bases: TGTGCCAGCAGCTTGGGCCCAGGAGTTAACTCTGGAAACACCATATATTTT.

Written as DNA, the CDR3 is TGTGCCAGCAGAGAGGACTGGGCGAGCGGGGGGGGTAGAGAGCAGTTCTTC. It codes for CASREDWASGGGREQFF. The chain couples TRBV2 to TRBJ2-1; TRBD2 matches at 10 bases. CDR1 SNHLY and CDR2 FYNNEI come from the germline V gene. V was clipped by 6 bases and J by 10 bases; unmatched bases: 18. The length of the CDR3 is 17 residues.

This chain links TRBV7-2 with TRBJ1-2; the D gene is possibly TRBD1 (5 bases). The CDR3 is 16 amino acids. The ends were cut back, 5 bases at V and 7 bases at J, with 23 bases in the middle. Germline assignment: CDR1 SGHTA and CDR2 FQGNSA. This CDR3 reads CASSPLRAGEGSGYTF. The CDR3 region has the DNA TGTGCCAGCAGCCCTCTTCGTGCGGGGGAGGGGAGTGGCTACACCTTC.

DNA for the CDR3: TGTGCCAGCAGCGTAGTGGGCCTCGAGGCCGGGGAGCTGTTTTTT. Amino acids: CASSVVGLEAGELFF. This chain joins TRBV9 and TRBJ2-2; D not certain. CDR1 SGDLS and CDR2 YYNGEE come from the germline V gene. CDR3 size: 15 residues. Trimming pared 0 bases from V and 6 bases from J, leaving 12 bases between. Using reference TRBV9 and TRBJ2-2 for the parts outside the CDR3, the full variable domain is DSGVTQTPKHLITATGQRVTLRCSPRSGDLSVYWYQQSLDQGLQFLIQYYNGEERAKGNILERFSAQQFPDLHSELNLSSLELGDSALYFCASSVVGLEAGELFFGEGSRLTVL.

The chain employs TRBV20-1 and TRBJ1-2; D unresolved. Trimming left V 3 bases short and J 8 bases short, with 7 bases between. CDR3 length: 10 amino acids. In germline, CDR1 is DFQATT, CDR2 SNEGSKA (reference sequence). This CDR3 is CSARSDGYTF. The CDR3 DNA reads TGCAGTGCTAGGTCAGACGGCTACACCTTC.

With respect to this clone: The same CDR3 is also encoded by other DNA sequences in this sample. The chain has TRBV5-1 and TRBJ1-2; D is possibly TRBD1 (5 bases). The germline V gene has CDR1 SGHRS and CDR2 YFSETQ. Trimming cost V 0 bases and J 8 bases, with 11 bases left between them. The CDR3 is made up of 13 amino acids. CDR3 DNA: TGCGCCAGCAGCTTGGATGGGGGTTACGGCTACACCTTC. It codes for CASSLDGGYGYTF.

The chain is built from TRBV6-5 and TRBJ2-1; D remains ambiguous. From germline, CDR1 is MNHEY and CDR2 SVGAGI. Trimming removed 7 bases from V and 6 bases from J, with 13 bases in between. This CDR3 is 13 amino acids long. Written as DNA, the CDR3 is TGTGCCAGCATGGGTGATCCCCCCAATGAGCAGTTCTTC. Protein product: CASMGDPPNEQFF.

The J gene is TRBJ1-2, the V gene TRBV6-5; D may be TRBD1 (6 bases). The ends were cut back, 2 bases at V and 4 bases at J, with 8 bases in the middle. The CDR3 sequence is 13 residues long. Germline values: CDR1 MNHEY, CDR2 SVGAGI. The CDR3 DNA reads TGTGCCAGCAGTTACAGGGGGGGCTATGGCTACACCTTC. This encodes CASSYRGGYGYTF.

This clone was counted once. In DNA form, the CDR3 reads TGTGCCAGCAGCAAAGAGAGAACCGGGACAGGGAGAAGAAACACCATATATTTT. Translated, it gives CASSKERTGTGRRNTIYF. The chain employs TRBV21-1 and TRBJ1-3; whether TRBD1, the table's D call, matches the DNA was not checked. TRBV21-1 is a documented pseudogene. This CDR3 has 18 residues.

This sequence joins TRBV4-2 and TRBJ1-6; 7 positions match TRBD1. J lost 0 bases, V lost 0 bases, and 5 bases had no gene match. The CDR3 runs 18 residues. Germline V gene sequence: CDR1 LGHNA, CDR2 YNFKEQ. CDR3 in DNA: TGTGCCAGCAGCCAAGACTCAGGGGGGATCTCCTATAATTCACCCCTCCACTTT. Translating it yields CASSQDSGGISYNSPLHF.